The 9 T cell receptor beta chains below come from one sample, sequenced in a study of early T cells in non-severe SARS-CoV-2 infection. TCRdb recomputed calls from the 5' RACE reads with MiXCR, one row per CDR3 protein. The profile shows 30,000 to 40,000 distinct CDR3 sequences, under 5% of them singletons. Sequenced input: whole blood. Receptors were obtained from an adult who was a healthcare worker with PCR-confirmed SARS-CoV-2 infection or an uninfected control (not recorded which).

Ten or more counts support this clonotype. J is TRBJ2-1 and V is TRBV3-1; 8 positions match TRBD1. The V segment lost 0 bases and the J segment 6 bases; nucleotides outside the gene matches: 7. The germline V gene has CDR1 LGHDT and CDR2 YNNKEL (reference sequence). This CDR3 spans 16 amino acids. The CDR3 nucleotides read TGTGCCAGCAGCCAAGATCTACAGGGGGGTAGCAATGAGCAGTTCTTC. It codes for CASSQDLQGGSNEQFF.

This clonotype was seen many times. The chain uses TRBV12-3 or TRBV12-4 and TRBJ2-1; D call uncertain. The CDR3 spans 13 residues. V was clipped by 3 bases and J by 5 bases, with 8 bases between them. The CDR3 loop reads CASSFTADNEQFF. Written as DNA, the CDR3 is TGTGCCAGCAGTTTTACTGCCGACAATGAGCAGTTCTTC.

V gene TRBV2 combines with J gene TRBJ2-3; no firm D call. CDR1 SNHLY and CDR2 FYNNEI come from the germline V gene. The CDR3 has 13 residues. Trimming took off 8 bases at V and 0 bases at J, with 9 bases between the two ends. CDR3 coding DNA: TGTGCCAGCGGGGTCTTAAGCACAGATACGCAGTATTTT. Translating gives CASGVLSTDTQYF.

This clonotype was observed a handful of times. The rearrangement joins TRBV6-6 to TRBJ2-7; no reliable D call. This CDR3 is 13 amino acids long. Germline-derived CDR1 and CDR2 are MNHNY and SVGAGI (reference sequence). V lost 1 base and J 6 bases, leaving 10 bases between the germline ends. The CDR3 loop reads CASSYFGVREQYF. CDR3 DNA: TGTGCCAGCAGTTACTTTGGAGTCCGCGAGCAGTACTTC.

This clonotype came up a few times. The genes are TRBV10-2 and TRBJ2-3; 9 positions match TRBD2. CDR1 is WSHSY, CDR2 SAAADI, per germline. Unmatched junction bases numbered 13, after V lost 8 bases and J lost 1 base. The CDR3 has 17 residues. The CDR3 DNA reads TGCGCCAGCTGCGCCCTACCCCTAGCGGGACGCACAGATACGCAGTATTTT. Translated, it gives CASCALPLAGRTDTQYF.

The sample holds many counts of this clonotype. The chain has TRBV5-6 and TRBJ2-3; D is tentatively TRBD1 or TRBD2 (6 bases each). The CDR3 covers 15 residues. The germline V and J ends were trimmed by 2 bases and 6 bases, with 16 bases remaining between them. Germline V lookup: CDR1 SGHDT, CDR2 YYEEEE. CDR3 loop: CASSFWGALPDTQYF. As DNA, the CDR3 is TGTGCCAGCAGCTTTTGGGGGGCCCTCCCCGATACGCAGTATTTT.

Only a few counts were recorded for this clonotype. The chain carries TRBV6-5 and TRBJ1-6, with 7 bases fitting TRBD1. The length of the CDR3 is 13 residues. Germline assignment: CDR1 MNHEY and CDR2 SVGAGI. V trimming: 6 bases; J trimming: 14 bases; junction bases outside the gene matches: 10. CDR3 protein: CASSRDRVKTLHF. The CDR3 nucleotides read TGTGCCAGCAGCCGCGACAGGGTGAAAACCCTCCACTTT.

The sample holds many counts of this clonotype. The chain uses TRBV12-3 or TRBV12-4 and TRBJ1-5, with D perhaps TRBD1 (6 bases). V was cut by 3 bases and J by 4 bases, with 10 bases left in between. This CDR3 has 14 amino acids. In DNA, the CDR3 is TGTGCCAGCAGTTTCGGGGGCGAAAATCAGCCCCAGCATTTT. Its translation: CASSFGGENQPQHF.

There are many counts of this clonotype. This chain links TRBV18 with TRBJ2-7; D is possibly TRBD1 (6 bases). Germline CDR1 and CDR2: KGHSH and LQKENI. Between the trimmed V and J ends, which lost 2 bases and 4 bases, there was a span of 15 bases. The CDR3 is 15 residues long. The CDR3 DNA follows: TGTGCCAGCTCACCAGGGGGTCAGGGGATGTACGAGCAGTACTTC. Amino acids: CASSPGGQGMYEQYF.